A single sample is the source of the 5 T cell receptor beta chains below, sequenced in a study of graft-versus-host responses after intestinal transplantation. This table comes from immunoSEQ multiplex PCR, and its TCRdb copy is limited to in-frame clones, with some not included. Among about 85,000 clones listed, 85% to 95% were seen once. These receptors' targets are unknown. The material sequenced was unstimulated CD8+ T cells sorted from spleen or lymph node cells, taken before transplant. Receptors were obtained from a human donor who was the organ donor for an intestinal transplant.

V gene TRBV19 combines with J gene TRBJ1-5; D may be TRBD1 (5 bases). This CDR3 contains 18 residues. The germline CDR1 and CDR2 sequences are LNHDA and SQIVND (reference sequence). V lost 5 bases and J lost 9, with 29 bases in between. CDR3 residues: CASSPRYWGFVQPGPQHF. The CDR3 nucleotides read TGTGCCAGTAGTCCGCGGTATTGGGGGTTCGTTCAGCCTGGGCCCCAGCATTTT. The entire variable domain, with the rest obtained from reference TRBV19 and TRBJ1-5, is as follows: DGGITQSPKYLFRKEGQNVTLSCEQNLNHDAMYWYRQDPGQGLRLIYYSQIVNDFQKGDIAEGYSVSREKKESFPLTVTSAQKNPTAFYLCASSPRYWGFVQPGPQHFGDGTRLSIL.

Concerning this clone: The conserved phenylalanine or tryptophan normally closing the CDR3 is absent here, so this likely arose from a read error. This sequence joins TRBV27 and TRBJ1-1; D gene uncertain. Looked up from germline, CDR1 is MNHEY and CDR2 is SMNVEV (reference sequence). The ends were cut back, 2 bases at V and 10 bases at J, with 11 bases in the middle. The length of the CDR3 is 12 residues. CDR3 coding DNA: TGTGCCAGCAGTTTAATGGTGCGCGGAGCTTTCCTT. Translating gives CASSLMVRGAFL.

This sequence joins TRBV6-6 and TRBJ1-1; perhaps TRBD1 as D (5 bases). This CDR3 is 14 amino acids long. Germline V gene sequence: CDR1 MNHNY, CDR2 SVGAGI (reference sequence). With 8 bases removed from V and 0 bases from J, the gap between germline ends came to 13 bases. The CDR3 is CASCGWGMNTEAFF. CDR3 in DNA: TGTGCCAGCTGTGGTTGGGGCATGAACACTGAAGCTTTCTTT.

The V call is TRBV14, the J call TRBJ1-5, with D unclear. V was pared by 0 bases and J by 5 bases, with 5 bases between. The CDR3 runs 13 residues. The germline CDR1 and CDR2 sequences are SGHDN and FVKESK. The CDR3 protein is CASSQDVDQPQHF. CDR3 coding DNA: TGTGCCAGCAGCCAAGATGTGGATCAGCCCCAGCATTTT.

This clone was counted a single time. The genes are TRBV4-1 and TRBJ2-7, with D perhaps TRBD1 (6 bases). Between the trimmed V and J ends, which lost 3 bases and 4 bases, there was a span of 10 bases. Germline CDR1 is MGHRA and CDR2 is YSYEKL. There are 13 residues in the CDR3. The chain's CDR3 is CASSHTQGYEQYF. Here the CDR3 DNA reads TGCGCCAGCAGCCACACCCAGGGGTACGAGCAGTACTTC.